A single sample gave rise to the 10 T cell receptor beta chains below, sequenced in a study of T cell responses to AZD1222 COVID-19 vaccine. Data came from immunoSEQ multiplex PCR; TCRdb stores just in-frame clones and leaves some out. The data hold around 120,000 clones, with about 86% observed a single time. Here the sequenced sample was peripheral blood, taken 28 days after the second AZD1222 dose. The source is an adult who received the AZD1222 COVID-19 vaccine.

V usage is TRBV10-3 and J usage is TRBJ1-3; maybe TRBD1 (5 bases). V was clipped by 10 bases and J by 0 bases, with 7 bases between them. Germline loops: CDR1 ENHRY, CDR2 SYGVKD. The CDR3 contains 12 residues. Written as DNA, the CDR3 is TGTGCCACCACAGGCTCTGGAAACACCATATATTTT. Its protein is CATTGSGNTIYF.

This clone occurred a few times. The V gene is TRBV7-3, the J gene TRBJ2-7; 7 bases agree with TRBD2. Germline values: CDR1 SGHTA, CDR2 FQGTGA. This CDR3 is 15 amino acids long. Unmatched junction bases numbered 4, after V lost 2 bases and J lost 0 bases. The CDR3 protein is CASSLSWGGSYEQYF. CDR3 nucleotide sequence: TGTGCCAGCAGCTTATCTTGGGGGGGCTCCTACGAGCAGTACTTC.

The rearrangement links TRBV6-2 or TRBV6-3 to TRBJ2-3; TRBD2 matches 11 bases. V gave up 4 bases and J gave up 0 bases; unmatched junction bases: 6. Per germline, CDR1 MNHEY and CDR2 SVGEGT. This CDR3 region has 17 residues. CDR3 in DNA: TGTGCCAGCAGTTCCTTAGCGGGGGGGCGTAGCACAGATACGCAGTATTTT. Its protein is CASSSLAGGRSTDTQYF.

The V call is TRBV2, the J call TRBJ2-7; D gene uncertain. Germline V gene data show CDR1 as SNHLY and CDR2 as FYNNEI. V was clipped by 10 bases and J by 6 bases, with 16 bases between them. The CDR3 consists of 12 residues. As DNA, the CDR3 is TGTGCCACTAGGCGTTTTGGGGTCGAGCAGTACTTC. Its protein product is CATRRFGVEQYF.

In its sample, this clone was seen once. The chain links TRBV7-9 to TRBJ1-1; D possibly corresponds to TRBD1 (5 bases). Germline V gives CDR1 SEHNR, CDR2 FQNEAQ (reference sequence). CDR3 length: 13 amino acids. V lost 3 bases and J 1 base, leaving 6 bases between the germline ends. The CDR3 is CASSLDKNTEAFF. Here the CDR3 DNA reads TGTGCCAGCAGCTTGGACAAGAACACTGAAGCTTTCTTT. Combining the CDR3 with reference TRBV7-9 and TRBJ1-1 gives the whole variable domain DTGVSQNPRHKITKRGQNVTFRCDPISEHNRLYWYRQTLGQGPEFLTYFQNEAQLEKSRLLSDRFSAERPKGSFSTLEIQRTEQGDSAMYLCASSLDKNTEAFFGQGTRLTVV.

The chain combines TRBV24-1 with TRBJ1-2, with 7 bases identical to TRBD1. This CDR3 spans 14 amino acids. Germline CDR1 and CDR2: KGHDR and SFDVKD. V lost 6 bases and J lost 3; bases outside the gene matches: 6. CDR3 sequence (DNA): TGTGCCACCAGTTCCCGGGACAGATACTATGGCTACACCTTC. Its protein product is CATSSRDRYYGYTF.

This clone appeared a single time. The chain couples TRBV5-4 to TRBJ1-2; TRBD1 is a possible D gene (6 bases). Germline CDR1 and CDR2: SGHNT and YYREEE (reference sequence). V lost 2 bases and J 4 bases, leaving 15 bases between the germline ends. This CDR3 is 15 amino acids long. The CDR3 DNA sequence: TGTGCCAGCAGCTTTGTTGGGGGGCTAAGCTATGGCTACACCTTC. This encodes CASSFVGGLSYGYTF.

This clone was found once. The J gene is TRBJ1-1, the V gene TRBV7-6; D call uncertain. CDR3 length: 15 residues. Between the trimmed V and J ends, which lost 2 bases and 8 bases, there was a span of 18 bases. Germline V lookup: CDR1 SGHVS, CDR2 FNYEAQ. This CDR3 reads CASSLTRAMVGEAFF. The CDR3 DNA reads TGTGCCAGCAGCTTAACCCGGGCGATGGTGGGAGAAGCTTTCTTT.

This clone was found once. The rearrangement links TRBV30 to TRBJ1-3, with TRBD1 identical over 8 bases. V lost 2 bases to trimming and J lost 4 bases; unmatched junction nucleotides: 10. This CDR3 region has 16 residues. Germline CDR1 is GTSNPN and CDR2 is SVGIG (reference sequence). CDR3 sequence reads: CAWSRLTGAFGNTIYF. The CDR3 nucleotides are TGTGCCTGGAGTAGACTGACAGGGGCCTTCGGAAACACCATATATTTT.

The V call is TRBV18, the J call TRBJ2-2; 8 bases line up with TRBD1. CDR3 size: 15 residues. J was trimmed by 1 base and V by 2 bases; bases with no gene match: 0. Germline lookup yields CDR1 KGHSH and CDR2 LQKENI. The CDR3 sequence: CASSPGTGNTGELFF. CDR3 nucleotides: TGTGCCAGCTCACCAGGGACAGGGAACACCGGGGAGCTGTTTTTT.